These 3 T cell receptor beta chains originate from one sample sequenced in a study of blood T cell repertoires in COVID-19 (dated by TCRdb to the early 2020s). Library construction relied on the immunoSEQ multiplex PCR assay. This immuneACCESS table, as held by TCRdb, lists in-frame sequences with V and J called but not all clones. Of the missing ones, under half trace to an unresolved V gene in checked studies; the others have no known cause. Within this sample are 200,000 to 250,000 clones, with 80% of them counted one time only. The ten biggest clones cover around 13% of the sample. Sequencing was carried out using peripheral blood. The receptors here all came from a human donor in a cohort sampled during active COVID-19.

This chain connects TRBV3-1 (or the pseudogene TRBV3-2) to TRBJ1-2, with D possibly being TRBD1 (5 bases). V was shortened by 0 bases and J by 6 bases, with 23 bases between the two germline ends. This CDR3 has 18 residues. The germline V gene has CDR1 LGHDT and CDR2 YNNKEL (reference sequence). For the CDR3, the DNA is TGTGCCAGCAGCCAAGAACTGTTGTATGCTAGGGAAGGGGATGGCTACACCTTC. This translates into CASSQELLYAREGDGYTF.

The CDR3 nucleotides read TGTGCCAGCAGTACTCCTGGACTAGCGGGAGGTACAGATACGCAGTATTTT. This sequence encodes CASSTPGLAGGTDTQYF. The chain uses TRBV28 and TRBJ2-3; 14 nucleotides match TRBD2. The CDR3 covers 17 residues. J gave up 3 bases and V 5 bases, and 7 bases lay outside the gene matches. The germline gives CDR1 MDHEN, CDR2 SYDVKM.

The V call is TRBV4-1, the J call TRBJ1-6; no reliable D call. CDR1 and CDR2 from the germline V gene are MGHRA and YSYEKL. Trimming took off 0 bases at V and 9 bases at J, with 6 bases between the two ends. This CDR3 spans 13 amino acids. CDR3 sequence (DNA): TGCGCCAGCAGCCAAGACCCTACTTCACCCCTCCACTTT. It translates to CASSQDPTSPLHF.